This T cell receptor (beta chain) was obtained from a study of blood T cell repertoires in COVID-19. Whole-study context: Acute and convalescent COVID-19 specimens originated in the United States, Italy and Spain. T cells, B-cell-depleted T cells, or PBMCs supplied cDNA or gDNA.

Self-reported history from a screening survey and questionnaire set each donor's cohort. Produced via immunoSEQ multiplex PCR; TCRdb's table is partial and in-frame only. Of approximately 250,000 clones listed, 85% to 90% are singletons. Germline CDR1 reads GTSNPN; CDR2 reads SVGIG (reference sequence). V trimming: 4 bases; J trimming: 10 bases; junction bases outside the gene matches: 6. This CDR3 contains 14 residues. Sequencing was done on a sample of PBMCs or T cells enriched from blood (not recorded which). The TCR was taken from a woman between 25 and 40 years old with acute COVID-19. This rearrangement joins TRBV30 to TRBJ1-6; 11 positions agree with TRBD1. CDR3 bases: TGTGCCTGGACCCAACGGACAGGGGGCTCACCCCTCCACTTT. It is translated as CAWTQRTGGSPLHF.